This T cell receptor beta chain was sequenced in a study of a mutant IDH1 vaccine in newly diagnosed glioma. Study in general: Treatment recipients were around 62% male and about 40% female, and their mean age was approximately 43 years. Most patients had received both radiotherapy and temozolomide, the prior options being radiotherapy, temozolomide, or both.

General observations from the study: Changes in the top peripheral T cell clonotypes seemingly had no bearing on pseudoprogression.

Measured with immunoSEQ multiplex PCR; TCRdb has only the in-frame clones, and not every one. The sample shows around 33,000 clones, around 80% of them seen only once. Time point: baseline, week 1 (first vaccination visit). The treatment is: pre-vaccination baseline after standard-of-care therapy. The donors had new WHO grade 3 or 4 astrocytomas; these were IDH1-mutant and ATRX-lost. V lost 0 bases to trimming and J lost 0 bases, with 15 bases between them. This CDR3 has 18 residues. The sample holds a few counts of this clone. Its antigen is not identified. This specimen consisted of peripheral blood mononuclear cells (PBMCs), obtained from a glioma patient treated with radiotherapy, temozolomide or both. The chain carries TRBV23-1 and TRBJ1-5; D may be TRBD1 (5 bases). TRBV23-1 is given ORF status, its function remaining uncertain. The sequence was collected from a man aged 50 to 60 with glioma. Some clones in this sample may be carry-over from other donors' samples. The CDR3 coding sequence is TGCGCCAGCAGTCAATCTCCGGGACGGCGTTATAGCAATCAGCCCCAGCATTTT. Translated, it gives CASSQSPGRRYSNQPQHF.